This TCR beta chain was documented in a study of blood T cells in healthy people across ages. PCR was performed a second time for roughly 6 to 12 cycles using a sample-barcoded 5' primer and a J-beta primer mix. TCRdb processed the 5' RACE reads anew with MiXCR; each CDR3 protein has one entry. The sample comprises around 1,000,000 distinct CDR3 sequences, 20% to 25% of which are singletons, and approximately 0.71% rests with the top ten. The V end lost 11 bases, the J end lost 0 bases, and 13 bases lay between the germline ends. CDR1 and CDR2 (germline): MNHEY, SVGAGI. CDR3 length: 13 amino acids. A single count supports this clonotype. This sample was shared with a second study, whose subject was T cells of mothers and their children.

Source material: blood. The chain couples TRBV6-5 to TRBJ1-2; tentative D call: TRBD1 (6 bases). The sequence came from a girl between 2 and 10 years old in good health. The CDR3: CASWTVPNYGYTF. CDR3 sequence (DNA): TGTGCCTCCTGGACAGTCCCTAACTATGGCTACACCTTC.